These 14 T cell receptor beta chains originate from one sample sequenced in a study of radiotherapy plus CTLA-4 blockade in lung cancer. TCRdb's table, derived via immunoSEQ multiplex PCR, lists solely in-frame clones and lacks some. The table includes about 53,000 clones, just under 85% detected once. Sequences were derived from peripheral blood, sampled from a patient treated with radiotherapy plus ipilimumab. The receptors come from a human donor with non-small cell lung cancer whose response to radiotherapy plus ipilimumab could not be evaluated.

The rearrangement links TRBV6-1 to TRBJ2-7; D is perhaps TRBD2 (7 bases). The CDR3 length is 15 residues. V was clipped by 3 bases and J by 4 bases, with 16 bases between them. Germline V gene lookup returns CDR1 MNHNS and CDR2 SASEGT. CDR3 in DNA: TGTGCCAGCAGTGAGGGGGGGCGCTTTTTTTACGAGCAGTACTTC. Translating gives CASSEGGRFFYEQYF.

This CDR3 reads CASSQNQALNTEAFF. In nucleotides, the CDR3 is TGTGCCAGCAGCCAAAACCAGGCGTTGAACACTGAAGCTTTCTTT. This chain links TRBV7-9 with TRBJ1-1; D not certain. Deletions cut 5 bases from V and 0 bases from J, with 13 bases between. CDR1 is SEHNR and CDR2 is FQNEAQ in the germline V gene (reference sequence). CDR3 size: 15 residues.

Turning to this clone: The same CDR3 arises from other DNA sequences in this sample as well. This chain connects TRBV5-1 to TRBJ1-2, with a tentative D call TRBD1 (6 bases). CDR3 length: 14 residues. Germline V CDR1 and CDR2: SGHRS, YFSETQ. V gave up 4 bases and J gave up 2 bases, with 12 bases separating them. This CDR3 is CASSPDRSNYGYTF. The DNA for the CDR3 is TGCGCCAGCAGCCCAGACAGGAGCAACTATGGCTACACCTTC.

The genes are TRBV7-9 and TRBJ1-2; D uncertain. Between the trimmed V and J ends, which lost 5 bases and 4 bases, there was a span of 14 bases. The CDR3 has 14 residues. The V gene's germline CDR1 is SEHNR and CDR2 FQNEAQ (reference sequence). CDR3 bases: TGTGCCAGCAGCCGTATCTCTGGCCCCTATGGCTACACCTTC. This sequence encodes CASSRISGPYGYTF.

A single count supports this clone. CDR3 protein: CSVAEDVLGEKLFF. DNA for the CDR3: TGCAGCGTTGCGGAGGACGTACTGGGGGAAAAACTGTTTTTT. The V call is TRBV29-1, the J call TRBJ1-4; D unclear. Germline lookup yields CDR1 SQVTM and CDR2 ANQGSEA. V was shortened by 4 bases and J by 8 bases, with 17 bases between the two germline ends. This CDR3 is 14 amino acids long.

This clone has more than one count but fewer than ten. The chain joins TRBV5-4 to TRBJ2-3; D unresolved. The CDR3 sequence is 10 residues long. Germline V gene data show CDR1 as SGHNT and CDR2 as YYREEE (reference sequence). Deletions cut 10 bases from V and 11 bases from J, with 14 bases between. The DNA for the CDR3 is TGTGCCGCCACCCCAGGTGGGCAGTATTTT. This codes for CAATPGGQYF. Drawing the rest from reference TRBV5-4 and TRBJ2-3, the complete variable domain is ETGVTQSPTHLIKTRGQQVTLRCSSQSGHNTVSWYQQALGQGPQFIFQYYREEENGRGNFPPRFSGLQFPNYSSELNVNALELDDSALYLCAATPGGQYFGPGTRLTVL.

This chain connects TRBV6-6 to TRBJ2-1; D gene unclear. The CDR3 spans 14 residues. Germline CDR1 MNHNY, CDR2 SVGAGI (reference sequence). V gave up 2 bases and J gave up 3 bases, with 8 bases separating them. As DNA, the CDR3 is TGTGCCAGCAGTTACCGGGTAGACTACAATGAGCAGTTCTTC. Translating gives CASSYRVDYNEQFF.

The rearrangement joins TRBV5-4 to TRBJ2-7, with 8 bases lining up with TRBD2. Germline assignment: CDR1 SGHNT and CDR2 YYREEE (reference sequence). CDR3 length equals 16 residues. J gave up 2 bases and V 0 bases, and 7 bases lay outside the gene matches. The CDR3 sequence is CASSLGGAGATYEQYF. In DNA, the CDR3 is TGTGCCAGCAGCTTGGGGGGAGCGGGAGCAACCTACGAGCAGTACTTC.

This chain links TRBV5-1 with TRBJ1-6, with 11 bases identical to TRBD1. V shed 4 bases, J shed 2 bases, and the junction held 5 bases outside the gene matches. Germline values: CDR1 SGHRS, CDR2 YFSETQ. The CDR3 totals 17 residues. CDR3 in amino acids: CASSPGQGAPYNSPLHF. The CDR3 nucleotides are TGCGCCAGCAGCCCTGGACAGGGGGCCCCCTATAATTCACCCCTCCACTTT.

The chain employs TRBV29-1 and TRBJ2-7, with no clear D. Trimming shortened V by 3 bases and J by 1 base, and 7 bases separated the two germline ends. Germline-derived CDR1 and CDR2 are SQVTM and ANQGSEA. This CDR3 spans 12 amino acids. CDR3 in DNA: TGCAGCGTTGAGAGTGAGTCCTACGAGCAGTACTTC. Encoded protein: CSVESESYEQYF.

The chain couples TRBV30 to TRBJ2-7; 10 positions agree with TRBD1. In germline, CDR1 is GTSNPN, CDR2 SVGIG (reference sequence). Losses at the gene ends were 0 bases for V and 4 bases for J; bases not matched to a gene: 9. The CDR3 is 16 amino acids. The CDR3 DNA is TGTGCCTGGAGTGTAGAGGGGGACAGGGGTAGGTACGAGCAGTACTTC. It yields the protein CAWSVEGDRGRYEQYF.

The J gene is TRBJ1-1, the V gene TRBV28; D not certain. From germline, CDR1 is MDHEN and CDR2 SYDVKM. The CDR3 runs 12 residues. Trimming cost V 10 bases and J 0 bases, with 9 bases left between them. The CDR3 DNA reads as TGTGCCACCCAATCGGTGAACACTGAAGCTTTCTTT. This codes for CATQSVNTEAFF.

The chain recombines TRBV7-2 with TRBJ2-1; the match to TRBD2 covers 9 bases. The germline V gene encodes CDR1 SGHTA and CDR2 FQGNSA. The CDR3 is 17 amino acids. V shed 7 bases, J shed 0 bases, and the junction held 10 bases outside the gene matches. The chain's CDR3 is CASIPRGGASSYNEQFF. CDR3 nucleotides: TGTGCCAGCATCCCGCGGGGGGGGGCCAGCTCCTACAATGAGCAGTTCTTC.

The chain has TRBV5-1 and TRBJ2-7; possibly TRBD1 for D (5 bases). Trimming shortened V by 5 bases and J by 6 bases, and 15 bases separated the two germline ends. Germline V gives CDR1 SGHRS, CDR2 YFSETQ. The CDR3 is 13 residues long. The CDR3 DNA sequence: TGCGCCAGCAGGGCCACAGGATCTGCCGAGCAGTACTTC. This gives the protein CASRATGSAEQYF.